Below are 7 T cell receptor beta chains sequenced from a single sample in a study of tumor-infiltrating lymphocytes in oesophageal squamous cell carcinoma. TCRdb fed the PCR reads into MiXCR, producing one record per CDR3 protein. The sample lists more than 9,500 distinct CDR3 sequences, around half occurring once. The sequenced sample consisted of esophageal tumor tissue. These receptors originate from a male donor with esophageal squamous cell carcinoma.

This clonotype was seen ten or more times. The rearrangement links TRBV14 to TRBJ2-1; perhaps TRBD2 as D (5 bases). The J call may not be correct, given that the DNA end is closer to TRBJ2-7. This CDR3 contains 16 residues. The germline gives CDR1 SGHDN, CDR2 FVKESK. The CDR3 protein is CASSHGLGTYGVEQYF. The CDR3 bases are TGTGCCAGCAGCCACGGTTTAGGTACCTACGGGGTAGAGCAGTACTTC.

A few counts support this clonotype. The J gene is TRBJ2-7, the V gene TRBV5-1; 11 bases agree with TRBD2. Germline values: CDR1 SGHRS, CDR2 YFSETQ. The junction had 10 bases not matched to a gene; V was cut back by 7 bases and J by 7 bases. There are 14 residues in the CDR3. In nucleotides, the CDR3 is TGCGCCAGCTCCCGGACTAGCGGGTACAATGAGCAGTACTTC. It is translated as CASSRTSGYNEQYF.

In DNA, the CDR3 is TGTGCCAGCAGCTTCGGAAATGAGCAGTTCTTC. Translated, it gives CASSFGNEQFF. The V call is TRBV7-9, the J call TRBJ2-1, with D uncertain. Germline V gives CDR1 SEHNR, CDR2 FQNEAQ (reference sequence). The CDR3 length is 11 residues. The V and J ends lost 3 bases and 7 bases respectively, with 4 bases between them.

The chain couples TRBV7-2 to TRBJ2-3; maybe TRBD1 (6 bases). Trimming cost V 5 bases and J 4 bases, with 7 bases left between them. In germline, CDR1 is SGHTA, CDR2 FQGNSA. CDR3 length: 12 amino acids. CDR3 coding DNA: TGTGCCAGCAGCCCAGGGGCAGATACGCAGTATTTT. Translating gives CASSPGADTQYF.

The V call is TRBV7-2, the J call TRBJ1-5, with D possibly being TRBD1 (6 bases). Germline CDR1 SGHTA, CDR2 FQGNSA. V was cut by 0 bases and J by 4 bases, with 10 bases left in between. The CDR3 spans 15 residues. Here the CDR3 DNA reads TGTGCCAGCAGCTTAGCGGGACATACTAATCAGCCCCAGCATTTT. Its protein product is CASSLAGHTNQPQHF.

The chain uses TRBV7-9 and TRBJ2-5; no reliable D call. V lost 1 base, J lost 11 bases, and 17 bases lay in between. The CDR3 consists of 14 residues. Germline CDR1 reads SEHNR; CDR2 reads FQNEAQ (reference sequence). The CDR3 loop is CASSLDASPVRQYF. The CDR3 DNA sequence: TGTGCCAGCAGCTTAGATGCCTCACCGGTTAGGCAGTACTTC.

The chain recombines TRBV11-3 with TRBJ1-1; the D is unclear. This CDR3 spans 11 amino acids. The germline V gene has CDR1 SGHNT and CDR2 YENEEA. V lost 3 bases and J lost 5, with 4 bases in between. The DNA of the CDR3 is TGTGCCAGCAGCTTGGGGACTGAAGCTTTCTTT. Translating gives CASSLGTEAFF.